The T cell receptor (beta chain) under discussion was sequenced for a study of response to subunit inactivated influenza vaccine. The CDR3 is made up of 16 amino acids. The germline V gene encodes CDR1 MNHEY and CDR2 SVGAGI. V lost 4 bases, J lost 6 bases, and 12 bases stayed unmatched. MiXCR, run by TCRdb on the RT-PCR reads, gives a single entry per CDR3 protein. The sample consists of about 780,000 distinct CDR3 sequences, roughly 20% of them appearing once. This clonotype was obtained from a man aged 45-60 years who received an inactivated influenza vaccine. The gene calls are TRBV6-5 and TRBJ2-3, with TRBD2 matching over 8 bases. The sequencing here drew on PBMCs from blood, taken around 5 days after vaccination. The chain's CDR3 is CASSWISGGLPDTQYF. The CDR3 region has the DNA TGTGCCAGCAGTTGGATATCGGGGGGGCTTCCCGATACGCAGTATTTT.